Listed here are 2 T cell receptor beta chains from one sample, sequenced in a study of identical twins. One entry per CDR3 protein results from TCRdb running MiXCR on the 5' RACE reads. Of about 570,000 distinct CDR3 sequences listed, 7.5% to 10% are singletons. These same data were also listed under a study on yellow fever vaccine responses in identical twins.

The sample taken for sequencing was PBMCs. Receptor source: a woman under 30 in good health.

This clonotype came up a few times. This sequence joins TRBV5-1 and TRBJ2-1; D is unclear. With 0 bases removed from V and 6 bases from J, the gap between germline ends came to 13 bases. This CDR3 region has 15 residues. Germline CDR1 reads SGHRS; CDR2 reads YFSETQ. The CDR3: CASSLVARARNEQFF. Written as DNA, the CDR3 is TGCGCCAGCAGCTTGGTGGCTAGGGCCCGCAATGAGCAGTTCTTC.

V gene TRBV4-3 combines with J gene TRBJ2-2; D tentatively reads TRBD1 or TRBD2 (6 bases each). CDR3 size: 14 residues. Trimming stripped 6 bases from V and 4 bases from J, with 12 bases between. Looked up from germline, CDR1 is LGHNA and CDR2 is YSLEER. This chain's CDR3 is CASRVGGLTGELFF. CDR3 coding DNA: TGCGCCAGCAGGGTGGGGGGCCTCACCGGGGAGCTGTTTTTT.